This T cell receptor (beta chain) originates from a study of vaccination effects on CD4 cells after COVID-19 (dated by TCRdb to between 2020 and 2023). For context, the study as a whole: Two doses of either the BNT162b2 or the mRNA-1273 mRNA SARS-CoV-2 vaccine were administered to participants. Pre-vaccine samples were collected from a couple of convalescent patients 16 days and one week before the first dose, corresponding to 142 and 148 days after COVID-19 diagnosis. The study compared SARS-CoV-2 spike-specific CD4+ TCR repertoires before and after mRNA vaccination in COVID-19 convalescent patients and infection-naive vaccine recipients. The full study included over 8 COVID-19 convalescent patients and a few SARS-CoV-2-naive healthy vaccine recipients. The Oncomine TCR Beta short-read assay on an Illumina iSeq 100 was used to sequence cultures from other donors in the study. On the study overall, not on this receptor specifically: Both infection-induced and vaccine-induced clones contracted markedly at late post-vaccination timepoints, which is consistent with waning T cell responses. Limitations of the study were the small number of convalescent patients and the absence of early post-infection timepoints. In convalescent patients, the post-vaccine spike-reactive repertoire consisted mainly of new vaccine-induced clones, largely distinct from infection-induced clones.

Libraries were constructed by the immunoSEQ multiplex PCR assay. DNA from the CD4+ T cells that had been cultured and isolated underwent TCR beta CDR3 sequencing. The authors processed their data as follows. Non-productive TCR sequences were removed, reads were trimmed to the CDR3 region, and CDR3s of at least 7 amino acids were retained. The MANAFEST web app was used to identify antigen-specific clonotypes by comparing expansion in peptide wells with expansion in reference cultures. For clones to be considered positive, expansion at FDR<0.05 versus reference and all other wells, an odds ratio above 5, and a frequency above 0.1% in two replicate wells were required. A clonotype was called cross-reactive if it was significantly expanded both in SARS-CoV-2 spike wells and in at least one common cold coronavirus spike condition. CDR3 similarity was assessed by Levenshtein distance using the stringdist R package, and unrooted trees were constructed with ape in R 3.6.1. Imported from immuneACCESS, the table was reduced by TCRdb to in-frame sequences with V and J called. These copies leave out some clones; in studies compared against another copy, an unresolved V gene accounts for under half, and the cause of the remainder is not known. V, J and clone size are those of that table, while D and trimming were read from the DNA. This sample comprises under 60,000 clones, 76% of them detected only once. About 5.4% of the sample rests with the top ten.

To identify antigen-specific CD4+ T cell clonotypes by their expansion, the ViraFEST assay first stimulated PBMC with viral peptide pools and then applied TCR sequencing. After more than 9 days of culture, CD4+ T cells were isolated with the EasySep CD4+ T cell isolation kit. PCR-confirmed SARS-CoV-2 infection had occurred in convalescent patients between March and December 2020, before the Alpha, Beta and Delta variants emerged in the United States. Some 2 million PBMC per well were cultured in IMDM with about 4.5% human AB serum, 9 to 10 IU/ml IL-2 and gentamicin, plus 10 ug/ml peptides. An HIV-1 Nef peptide pool was used as the negative control culture condition. Half of the culture medium was replaced with fresh IL-2-containing medium on days 3 and 7. Unless noted otherwise, every peptide stimulation condition was grown in triplicate wells. PBMC were separated from whole blood using Ficoll-Paque Plus gradient centrifugation and were then either cryopreserved at -140C or used fresh. The QIAamp micro DNA kit was used to extract genomic DNA from the cultured CD4+ T cells.

Its CDR3 holds 13 amino acids, cysteine through phenylalanine. Here the CDR3 DNA is all that survives: 39 bases in frame from base 1. The junction carries 9 bases between V and J, which are trimmed by 3 bases and 4 bases respectively. CDR1 and CDR2, per the germline V gene (reference sequence), are LNHDA and SQIVND. As regards this clone: Its antigen remains undetermined. There are no base qualities to consult, and no much larger clone falls within one base.

This chain joins TRBV19 to TRBJ1-2; there is no confident call for the D gene. The source material was CD4+ T cells from PBMCs cultured with HIV peptides, sampled before COVID-19 vaccination. What the cell subset or site label conveys for this sample: HIV-1 Nef peptide pool negative control/reference culture. The sequence derives from a human donor who had a prior SARS-CoV-2 infection. The CDR3 region: CASSIVRPYGYTF. The DNA sequence reads TGTGCCAGTAGTATCGTCCGGCCCTATGGCTACACCTTC.